This T cell receptor (beta chain) came from a study of multiple sclerosis patients with progressive multifocal leukoencephalopathy. Stated time point: around 12 months of natalizumab therapy. The CDR3 loop spans 13 amino acids. Trimming shortened V by 5 bases and J by 8 bases, and 14 bases separated the two germline ends. Germline V gene data show CDR1 as SGHRS and CDR2 as YFSETQ. Only in-frame clones appear in the TCRdb table, and some are missing; sequencing was by immunoSEQ multiplex PCR. The sample contains under 30,000 clones, 90% of which appear only once. The TCR originated in a human donor with multiple sclerosis. Sequences were derived from PBMCs, sampled from a patient treated with natalizumab. This chain uses TRBV5-1 with TRBJ2-4; D is possibly TRBD2 (6 bases). CDR3 protein: CASSAGFRDIQYF. In DNA form, the CDR3 reads TGCGCCAGCAGTGCGGGGTTCAGGGACATTCAGTACTTC.